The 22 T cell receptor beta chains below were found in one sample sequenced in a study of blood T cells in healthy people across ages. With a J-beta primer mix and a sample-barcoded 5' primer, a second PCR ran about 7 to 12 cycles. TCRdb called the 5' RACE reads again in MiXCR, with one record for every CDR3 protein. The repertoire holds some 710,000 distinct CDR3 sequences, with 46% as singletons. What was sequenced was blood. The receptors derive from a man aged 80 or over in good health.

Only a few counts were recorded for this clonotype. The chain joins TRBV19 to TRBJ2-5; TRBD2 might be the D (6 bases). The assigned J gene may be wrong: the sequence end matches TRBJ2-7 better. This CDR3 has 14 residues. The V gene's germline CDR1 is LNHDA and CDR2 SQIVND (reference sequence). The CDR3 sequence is CASRDTPGLNEQYF. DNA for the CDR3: TGTGCCAGTAGAGACACTCCGGGACTGAACGAGCAGTACTTC.

The CDR3 here is CASSQRRLDTQYF. In DNA form, the CDR3 reads TGTGCCAGCAGCCAACGCCGTTTAGATACGCAGTATTTT. The chain combines TRBV7-3 with TRBJ2-3, with D unresolved. The CDR3 runs to 13 residues. Germline values: CDR1 SGHTA, CDR2 FQGTGA. Trimming removed 5 bases at V and 5 bases at J, with 11 bases between. The full variable domain, completed using reference TRBV7-3 and TRBJ2-3, is GAGVSQTPSNKVTEKGKYVELRCDPISGHTALYWYRQSLGQGPEFLIYFQGTGAADDSGLPNDRFFAVRPEGSVSTLKIQRTERGDSAVYLCASSQRRLDTQYFGPGTRLTVL.

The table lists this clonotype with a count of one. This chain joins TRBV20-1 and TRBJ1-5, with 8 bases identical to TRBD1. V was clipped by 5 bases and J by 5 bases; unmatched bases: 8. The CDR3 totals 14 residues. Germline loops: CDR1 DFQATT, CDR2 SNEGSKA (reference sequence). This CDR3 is CSAGRTGGHQPQHF. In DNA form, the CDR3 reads TGCAGTGCTGGACGAACAGGGGGGCATCAGCCCCAGCATTTT.

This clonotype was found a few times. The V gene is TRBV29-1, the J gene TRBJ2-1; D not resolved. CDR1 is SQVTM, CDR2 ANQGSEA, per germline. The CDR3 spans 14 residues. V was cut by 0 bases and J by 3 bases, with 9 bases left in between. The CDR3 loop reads CSVEEGAFYNEQFF. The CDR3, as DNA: TGCAGCGTTGAAGAAGGCGCGTTCTACAATGAGCAGTTCTTC.

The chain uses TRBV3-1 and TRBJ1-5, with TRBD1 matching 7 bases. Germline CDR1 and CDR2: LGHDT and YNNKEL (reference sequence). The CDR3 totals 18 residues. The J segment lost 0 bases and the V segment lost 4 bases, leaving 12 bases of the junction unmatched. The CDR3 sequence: CASSPRDSDDDSNQPQHF. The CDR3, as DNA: TGTGCCAGCAGCCCCCGGGACAGCGACGACGATAGCAATCAGCCCCAGCATTTT.

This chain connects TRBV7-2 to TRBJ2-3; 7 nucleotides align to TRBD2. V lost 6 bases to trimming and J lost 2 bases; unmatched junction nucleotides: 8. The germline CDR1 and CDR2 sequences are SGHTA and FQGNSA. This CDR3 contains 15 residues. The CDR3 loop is CASSPAGHNTDTQYF. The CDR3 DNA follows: TGTGCCAGCAGTCCAGCGGGGCACAACACAGATACGCAGTATTTT.

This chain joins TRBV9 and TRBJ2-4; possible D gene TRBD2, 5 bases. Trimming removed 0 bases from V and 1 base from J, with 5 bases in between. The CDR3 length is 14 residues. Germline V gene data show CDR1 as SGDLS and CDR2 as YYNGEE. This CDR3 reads CASSVGEAKNIQYF. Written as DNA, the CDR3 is TGTGCCAGCAGCGTAGGGGAGGCCAAAAACATTCAGTACTTC.

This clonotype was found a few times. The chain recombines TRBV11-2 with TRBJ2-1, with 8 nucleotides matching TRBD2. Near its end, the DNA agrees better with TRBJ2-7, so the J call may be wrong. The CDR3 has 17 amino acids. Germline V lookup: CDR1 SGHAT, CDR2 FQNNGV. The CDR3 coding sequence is TGTGCCAGCAGCCGACGCACTGGCACTAGCGGATACAATGAGCAGTACTTC. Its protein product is CASSRRTGTSGYNEQYF.

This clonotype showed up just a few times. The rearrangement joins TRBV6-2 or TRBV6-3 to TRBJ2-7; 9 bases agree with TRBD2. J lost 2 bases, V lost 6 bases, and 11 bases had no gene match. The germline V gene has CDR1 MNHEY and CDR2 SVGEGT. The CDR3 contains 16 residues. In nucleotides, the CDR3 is TGTGCCAGCAGGGACCTCCCGACTAGCGGAACCTACGAGCAGTACTTC. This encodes CASRDLPTSGTYEQYF.

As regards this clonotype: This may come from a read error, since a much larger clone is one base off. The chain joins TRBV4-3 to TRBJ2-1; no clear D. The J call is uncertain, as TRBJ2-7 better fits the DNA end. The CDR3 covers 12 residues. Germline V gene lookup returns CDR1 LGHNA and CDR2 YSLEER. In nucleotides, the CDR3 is TGCGCCAGCAGCCAGAACTACAATGAGCAGTACTTC. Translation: CASSQNYNEQYF.

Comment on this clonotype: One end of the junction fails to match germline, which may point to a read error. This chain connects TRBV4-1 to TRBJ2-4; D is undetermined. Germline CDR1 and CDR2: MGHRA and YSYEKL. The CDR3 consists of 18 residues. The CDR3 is CVSSQDHYQDVAKNIQYF. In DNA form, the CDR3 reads TGCGTCAGCAGCCAAGATCACTATCAAGACGTCGCCAAAAACATTCAGTACTTC.

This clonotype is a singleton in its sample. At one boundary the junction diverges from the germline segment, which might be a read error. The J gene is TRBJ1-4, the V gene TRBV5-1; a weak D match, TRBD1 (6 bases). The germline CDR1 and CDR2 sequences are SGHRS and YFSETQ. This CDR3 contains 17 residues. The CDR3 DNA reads TGCGCCAGCAGCTTGGAAAGGGGGGCCACAGTTAATAAAAAACTGTTTTTT. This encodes CASSLERGATVNKKLFF.

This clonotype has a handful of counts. The DNA for the CDR3 is TGTGCCAGCAGCTCTCGACAGGCCAGCAATTCACCCCTCCACTTT. Protein product: CASSSRQASNSPLHF. The rearrangement uses TRBV21-1 and TRBJ1-6; the DNA was not used to check the table's D call, TRBD1. TRBV21-1 corresponds to a pseudogene. The CDR3 totals 15 residues.

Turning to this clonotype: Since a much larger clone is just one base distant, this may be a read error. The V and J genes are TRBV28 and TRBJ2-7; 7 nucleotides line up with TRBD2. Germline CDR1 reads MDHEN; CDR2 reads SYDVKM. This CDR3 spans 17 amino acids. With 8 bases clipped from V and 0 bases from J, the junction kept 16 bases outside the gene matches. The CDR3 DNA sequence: TGTGCCAGCGGGGTAGGGTTTTCAGCGGGAACCTCCTACGAGCAGTACTTC. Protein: CASGVGFSAGTSYEQYF.

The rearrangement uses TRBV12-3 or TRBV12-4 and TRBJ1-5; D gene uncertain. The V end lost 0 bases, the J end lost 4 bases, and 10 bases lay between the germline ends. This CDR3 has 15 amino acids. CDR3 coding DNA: TGTGCCAGCAGTTTAGCAGGCGGATATAATCAGCCCCAGCATTTT. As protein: CASSLAGGYNQPQHF.

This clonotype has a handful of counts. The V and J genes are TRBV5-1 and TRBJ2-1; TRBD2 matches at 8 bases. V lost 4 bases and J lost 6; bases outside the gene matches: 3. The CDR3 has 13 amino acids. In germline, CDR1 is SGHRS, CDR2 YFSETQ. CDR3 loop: CASSAGLVNEQFF. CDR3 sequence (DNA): TGCGCCAGCAGCGCGGGACTAGTCAATGAGCAGTTCTTC.

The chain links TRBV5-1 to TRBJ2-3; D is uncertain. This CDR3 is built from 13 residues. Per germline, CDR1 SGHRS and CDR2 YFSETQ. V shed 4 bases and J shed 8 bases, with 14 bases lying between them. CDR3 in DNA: TGCGCCAGCAGCCCCTTGGGCCGTGGTACGCAGTATTTT. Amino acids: CASSPLGRGTQYF.

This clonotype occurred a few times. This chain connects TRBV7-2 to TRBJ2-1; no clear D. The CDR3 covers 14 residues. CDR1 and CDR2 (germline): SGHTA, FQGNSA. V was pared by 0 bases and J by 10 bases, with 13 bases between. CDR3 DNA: TGTGCCAGCAGCTTAGCGGTACGGGTATCCGAGCAGTTCTTC. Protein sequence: CASSLAVRVSEQFF.

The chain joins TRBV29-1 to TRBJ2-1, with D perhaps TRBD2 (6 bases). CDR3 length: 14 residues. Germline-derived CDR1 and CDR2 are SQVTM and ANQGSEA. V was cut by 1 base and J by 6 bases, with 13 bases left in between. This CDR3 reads CSVEGLARPNEQFF. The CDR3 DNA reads TGCAGCGTTGAAGGTCTAGCGAGACCCAATGAGCAGTTCTTC.

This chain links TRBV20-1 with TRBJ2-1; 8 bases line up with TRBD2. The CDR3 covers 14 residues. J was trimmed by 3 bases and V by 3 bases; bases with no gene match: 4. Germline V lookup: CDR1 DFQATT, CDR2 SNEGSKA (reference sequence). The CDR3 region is CSASDSGDYNEQFF. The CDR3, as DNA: TGCAGTGCTAGTGATAGCGGGGACTACAATGAGCAGTTCTTC.

CDR3 protein: CASSARGTTGELFF. DNA of the CDR3: TGCGCCAGCAGCGCCAGAGGGACCACCGGGGAGCTGTTTTTT. The chain links TRBV5-1 to TRBJ2-2, with D perhaps assigned TRBD1 or TRBD2 (5 bases each). The CDR3 loop spans 14 amino acids. V lost 4 bases, J lost 4 bases, and 11 bases lay in between. The germline CDR1 and CDR2 sequences are SGHRS and YFSETQ.

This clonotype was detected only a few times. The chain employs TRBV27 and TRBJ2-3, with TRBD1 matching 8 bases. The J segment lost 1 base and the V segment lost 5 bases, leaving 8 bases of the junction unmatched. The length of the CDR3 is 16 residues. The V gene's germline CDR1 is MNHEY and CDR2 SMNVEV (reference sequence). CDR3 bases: TGTGCCAGCAGTCGCGCAGGGGGCCCTCGCACAGATACGCAGTATTTT. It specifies CASSRAGGPRTDTQYF.